The clone carrying this T cell receptor (beta chain) was recorded many times. Its target is not known. The data originate from a study of blood T cells in healthy people across ages. Study information: About one barcoded TCR beta cDNA was captured per two T cells.

CDR1 is SGDLS and CDR2 is YYNGEE in the germline V gene. The CDR3 is 13 residues long. The V end lost 0 bases, the J end lost 3 bases, and 4 bases lay between the germline ends. The study's findings and limits: Because sorting was not performed, PBMCs prevented conclusive naive versus antigen-experienced comparison. Greater diversity and more naive CD4+ cells were seen in long-lived donors than in aged donors. There was no known CMV status for donors, so expanded clonotype changes were possibly confounded.

The use of a sample-barcoded 5' primer and a J-beta primer mix characterized a second PCR of 7 to 11 cycles. TCRdb reanalysed the 5' RACE reads using MiXCR and keeps one entry per CDR3 protein. This table holds about 1.5 million distinct CDR3 sequences, approximately 43% found once. This sequence originates from a woman between 18 and 30 years old in good health. Input material: blood. The rearrangement joins TRBV9 to TRBJ1-5; D ambiguous. This CDR3 reads CASSVDPNQPQHF. As DNA, the CDR3 is TGTGCCAGCAGCGTAGACCCCAATCAGCCCCAGCATTTT.